The 24 T cell receptor beta chains given below trace back to one sample, sequenced in a study of blood T cell repertoires in COVID-19. Clones were sequenced by immunoSEQ multiplex PCR, and TCRdb holds only the in-frame ones, with some missing. The repertoire holds tens of thousands of clones, with around 87% as singletons. Sequencing was done on a sample of peripheral blood. Receptors originate from a woman of 80 years or more with active or convalescent COVID-19.

The chain employs TRBV28 and TRBJ2-5; tentative D call: TRBD1 (6 bases). Trimming cost V 2 bases and J 5 bases, with 12 bases left between them. The germline gives CDR1 MDHEN, CDR2 SYDVKM. The CDR3 is 14 residues long. For the CDR3, the DNA is TGTGCCAGCAGTTTAAACAGGGCATCGGAGACCCAGTACTTC. Its protein is CASSLNRASETQYF.

The DNA for the CDR3 is TGTGCCAGCAGTGAAGCAGCGGGGGCGAACACTGAAGCTTTCTTT. Its translation: CASSEAAGANTEAFF. The chain links TRBV6-1 to TRBJ1-1, with D possibly matching TRBD1 (6 bases). Germline V lookup: CDR1 MNHNS, CDR2 SASEGT. V was cut by 0 bases and J by 1 base, with 9 bases left in between. CDR3 size: 15 residues.

The CDR3 nucleotides read TGTGCCAGCTCCGGGGATGGGAGAAATGAAAAACTGTTTTTT. Translating it yields CASSGDGRNEKLFF. The chain uses TRBV18 and TRBJ1-4, with D unclear. CDR3 length: 14 amino acids. Trimming shortened V by 6 bases and J by 5 bases, and 13 bases separated the two germline ends. Germline values: CDR1 KGHSH, CDR2 LQKENI.

This clone showed up just once. V usage is TRBV6-2 or TRBV6-3 and J usage is TRBJ1-1; D is unclear. This CDR3 region has 14 residues. With 1 base removed from V and 7 bases from J, the gap between germline ends came to 13 bases. Germline values: CDR1 MNHEY, CDR2 SVGEGT. CDR3 bases: TGTGCCAGCAGTTACTTGACGGGGAAGGGTGAAGCTTTCTTT. Its translation is CASSYLTGKGEAFF.

This chain joins TRBV4-3 and TRBJ2-5; 10 bases fit TRBD2. The CDR3 spans 18 residues. V shed 0 bases and J 5 bases; nucleotides not matched to a gene: 12. Germline V gene data show CDR1 as LGHNA and CDR2 as YSLEER. The CDR3 DNA reads TGCGCCAGCAGCCAAGATGCGGGAAGCGGGAGGGCATGGGAGACCCAGTACTTC. Encoded protein: CASSQDAGSGRAWETQYF.

This clone came up a few times. The rearrangement uses TRBV5-1 and TRBJ2-7, with 14 nucleotides matching TRBD2. CDR1 is SGHRS, CDR2 YFSETQ, per germline. The CDR3 consists of 21 residues. Germline trimming cut 3 bases from V and 0 bases from J; bases unmatched to any gene: 17. CDR3 sequence: CASSSPPGTSGSHRSSYEQYF. The CDR3 DNA reads TGCGCCAGCAGCTCCCCGCCGGGGACTAGCGGGAGCCACCGGAGCTCCTACGAGCAGTACTTC.

The V gene is TRBV29-1, the J gene TRBJ2-7; D is possibly TRBD1 (5 bases). The CDR3 runs 14 residues. With 3 bases removed from V and 9 bases from J, the gap between germline ends came to 21 bases. Germline V gene sequence: CDR1 SQVTM, CDR2 ANQGSEA. CDR3 in amino acids: CSVDGLPDKSGQYF. DNA of the CDR3: TGCAGCGTTGATGGCCTACCGGACAAATCGGGGCAGTACTTC.

This clone showed up just a few times. The chain carries TRBV4-2 and TRBJ2-1, with 7 bases fitting TRBD1. CDR3 size: 17 residues. V lost 0 bases to trimming and J lost 6 bases; unmatched junction nucleotides: 11. From germline, CDR1 is LGHNA and CDR2 YNFKEQ. The DNA for the CDR3 is TGTGCCAGCAGCCAAGATATAAGGGGGCTCATGGGCAATGAGCAGTTCTTC. It is translated as CASSQDIRGLMGNEQFF.

Here the CDR3 reads CASSIAGQRNTEAFF. Written as DNA, the CDR3 is TGTGCCAGTAGTATAGCGGGACAAAGAAACACTGAAGCTTTCTTT. This chain links TRBV19 with TRBJ1-1; a possible D gene is TRBD1 (6 bases). The V end lost 1 base, the J end lost 2 bases, and 11 bases lay between the germline ends. Germline V gives CDR1 LNHDA, CDR2 SQIVND (reference sequence). This CDR3 comprises 15 residues. Looking up the rest from reference TRBV19 and TRBJ1-1 gives the full variable domain: DGGITQSPKYLFRKEGQNVTLSCEQNLNHDAMYWYRQDPGQGLRLIYYSQIVNDFQKGDIAEGYSVSREKKESFPLTVTSAQKNPTAFYLCASSIAGQRNTEAFFGQGTRLTVV.

The V gene is TRBV6-5, the J gene TRBJ2-7; TRBD1 agrees at 7 bases. Germline V gives CDR1 MNHEY, CDR2 SVGAGI. CDR3 size: 14 residues. Trimming removed 0 bases from V and 2 bases from J; junction bases left unmatched: 1. CDR3 sequence (DNA): TGTGCCAGCAGTTACTCGACAGGGCCCTACGAGCAGTACTTC. It yields the protein CASSYSTGPYEQYF.

This sequence joins TRBV19 and TRBJ1-3; 8 bases map to TRBD1. Germline trimming cut 6 bases from V and 1 base from J; bases unmatched to any gene: 8. The CDR3 is made up of 16 amino acids. Germline V gives CDR1 LNHDA, CDR2 SQIVND (reference sequence). The CDR3 is CASRGGDRLSGNTIYF. Written as DNA, the CDR3 is TGTGCCAGTAGGGGGGGGGACAGGCTATCTGGAAACACCATATATTTT.

The gene calls are TRBV28 and TRBJ2-1; 11 positions agree with TRBD2. This CDR3 comprises 16 residues. The germline V gene encodes CDR1 MDHEN and CDR2 SYDVKM. V lost 6 bases to trimming and J lost 8 bases; unmatched junction nucleotides: 12. The CDR3 region is CASSPLLAGVVDEQFF. CDR3 nucleotide sequence: TGTGCCAGCAGCCCCCTACTAGCGGGAGTGGTAGATGAGCAGTTCTTC. Full variable domain (remainder filled in from reference TRBV28 and TRBJ2-1): DVKVTQSSRYLVKRTGEKVFLECVQDMDHENMFWYRQDPGLGLRLIYFSYDVKMKEKGDIPEGYSVSREKKERFSLILESASTNQTSMYLCASSPLLAGVVDEQFFGPGTRLTVL.

The V gene is TRBV7-2, the J gene TRBJ2-6; D might be TRBD1 (6 bases). The CDR3 covers 15 residues. Germline V gene sequence: CDR1 SGHTA, CDR2 FQGNSA. Trimming pared 5 bases from V and 3 bases from J, leaving 11 bases between. The CDR3, as DNA: TGTGCCAGCAGCAGGTTAGGGGGTGGGGCCAACGTCCTGACTTTC. As protein: CASSRLGGGANVLTF.

A few counts support this clone. This chain links TRBV4-2 with TRBJ1-4; 7 nucleotides align to TRBD1. The germline V gene has CDR1 LGHNA and CDR2 YNFKEQ. The CDR3 is made up of 16 amino acids. V shed 6 bases, J shed 3 bases, and the junction held 10 bases outside the gene matches. CDR3 coding DNA: TGTGCCAGCAGGGCTAGAGGGGGACAGTCTAATGAAAAACTGTTTTTT. Protein: CASRARGGQSNEKLFF.

This chain uses TRBV19 with TRBJ2-2; D is unresolved. Trimming cost V 4 bases and J 5 bases, with 11 bases left between them. Germline loops: CDR1 LNHDA, CDR2 SQIVND (reference sequence). The CDR3 is made up of 14 amino acids. CDR3 nucleotides: TGTGCCAGTAGTACACTCGCCGGGACCGGGGAGCTGTTTTTT. It yields the protein CASSTLAGTGELFF.

V usage is TRBV28 and J usage is TRBJ1-1; 8 bases match TRBD1. After removal of 6 bases from V and 5 bases from J, the junction contained 5 bases not matched to a gene. The CDR3 spans 13 residues. Germline CDR1 and CDR2: MDHEN and SYDVKM. In nucleotides, the CDR3 is TGTGCCAGCAGCTATACAGGGGGTACTGAAGCTTTCTTT. Its protein product is CASSYTGGTEAFF.

The chain is built from TRBV5-1 and TRBJ1-1, with D tentatively TRBD1 (5 bases). CDR3 size: 15 residues. Germline V CDR1 and CDR2: SGHRS, YFSETQ. Trimming cost V 3 bases and J 3 bases, with 15 bases left between them. The CDR3 is CASSSGQGLDTEAFF. The CDR3, as DNA: TGCGCCAGCAGCTCCGGGCAGGGCCTAGACACTGAAGCTTTCTTT. The whole variable domain, remainder taken from reference TRBV5-1 and TRBJ1-1, is KAGVTQTPRYLIKTRGQQVTLSCSPISGHRSVSWYQQTPGQGLQFLFEYFSETQRNKGNFPGRFSGRQFSNSRSEMNVSTLELGDSALYLCASSSGQGLDTEAFFGQGTRLTVV.

The chain is built from TRBV4-3 and TRBJ1-2, with 7 bases that match TRBD1. The germline V gene has CDR1 LGHNA and CDR2 YSLEER. CDR3 length: 15 residues. The V gene end was trimmed by 0 bases and the J gene end by 8 bases; junction bases not matched to a gene: 9. CDR3 in DNA: TGCGCCAGCAGCCAAGAGAACAGGGGCTTGGGGGGCTACACCTTC. Encoded protein: CASSQENRGLGGYTF.

This sequence joins TRBV5-6 and TRBJ2-1; TRBD2 aligns across 8 bases. Germline loops: CDR1 SGHDT, CDR2 YYEEEE. J was trimmed by 5 bases and V by 1 base; bases with no gene match: 11. The CDR3 consists of 17 residues. CDR3 nucleotide sequence: TGTGCCAGCAGCTTGAGTTTTGTCGGGAGGGTTGACAATGAGCAGTTCTTC. It encodes CASSLSFVGRVDNEQFF.

Only one count was recorded for this clone. The chain combines TRBV10-3 with TRBJ2-7; a possible D gene is TRBD1 (5 bases). The CDR3 runs to 12 residues. CDR1 is ENHRY, CDR2 SYGVKD, per germline. The ends were cut back, 8 bases at V and 2 bases at J, with 10 bases in the middle. CDR3 sequence reads: CAIQQGPYEQYF. CDR3 sequence (DNA): TGTGCCATCCAGCAGGGTCCCTACGAGCAGTACTTC.

The V gene is TRBV7-9, the J gene TRBJ1-6, with D hard to call. The germline V and J ends were trimmed by 5 bases and 7 bases, with 21 bases remaining between them. The CDR3 runs to 17 residues. Germline-derived CDR1 and CDR2 are SEHNR and FQNEAQ (reference sequence). The CDR3 bases are TGTGCCAGCAGCGCCAATACGGTGGCCCTAGGAAATTCACCCCTCCACTTT. Translating it yields CASSANTVALGNSPLHF.

This chain connects TRBV28 to TRBJ2-1, with a weak D call TRBD1 (5 bases). Germline values: CDR1 MDHEN, CDR2 SYDVKM. Trimming took 7 bases from V and 0 from J, leaving 13 bases between them. This CDR3 contains 15 residues. The chain's CDR3 is CASTKTGSSYNEQFF. CDR3 DNA: TGTGCCAGCACCAAAACAGGTAGCTCCTACAATGAGCAGTTCTTC. Full variable domain (outside the CDR3, taken from reference TRBV28 and TRBJ2-1): DVKVTQSSRYLVKRTGEKVFLECVQDMDHENMFWYRQDPGLGLRLIYFSYDVKMKEKGDIPEGYSVSREKKERFSLILESASTNQTSMYLCASTKTGSSYNEQFFGPGTRLTVL.

CDR3 DNA: TGTGCCAGCAGCTTACGATTCATCAGAACGGAGCAGTTCTTC. It translates to CASSLRFIRTEQFF. The chain joins TRBV5-5 to TRBJ2-1, with D uncertain. The CDR3 sequence is 14 residues long. The germline CDR1 and CDR2 sequences are SGHKS and YYEKEE (reference sequence). V was cut by 2 bases and J by 10 bases, with 16 bases left in between.

The V gene is TRBV7-9, the J gene TRBJ2-5, with D unclear. Germline V gene data show CDR1 as SEHNR and CDR2 as FQNEAQ (reference sequence). The V end lost 5 bases, the J end lost 5 bases, and 15 bases lay between the germline ends. The CDR3 is made up of 14 amino acids. This CDR3 reads CASSPPYFEETQYF. The CDR3 region has the DNA TGTGCCAGCAGCCCGCCGTACTTCGAGGAGACCCAGTACTTC.